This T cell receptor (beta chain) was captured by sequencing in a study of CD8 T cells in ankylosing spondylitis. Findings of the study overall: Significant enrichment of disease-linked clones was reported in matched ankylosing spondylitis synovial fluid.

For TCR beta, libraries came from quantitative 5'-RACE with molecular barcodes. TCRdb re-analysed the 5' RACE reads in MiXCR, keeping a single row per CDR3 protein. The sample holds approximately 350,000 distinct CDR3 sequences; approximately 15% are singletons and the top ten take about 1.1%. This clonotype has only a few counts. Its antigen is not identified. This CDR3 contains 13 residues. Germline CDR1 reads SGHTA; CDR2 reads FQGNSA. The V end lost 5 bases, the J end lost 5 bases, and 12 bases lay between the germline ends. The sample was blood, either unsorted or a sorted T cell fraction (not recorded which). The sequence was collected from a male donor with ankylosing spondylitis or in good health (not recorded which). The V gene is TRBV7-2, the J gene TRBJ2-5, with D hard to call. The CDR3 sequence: CASSPAMGETQYF. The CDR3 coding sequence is TGTGCCAGCAGCCCTGCGATGGGGGAGACCCAGTACTTC.